These T cell receptor beta chains were read from a single sample in a study of blood T cell repertoires in COVID-19. Profiled with immunoSEQ multiplex PCR; TCRdb holds only in-frame clones, not every one. Of nearly 300,000 clones listed, more than 70% were seen once; the top ten hold approximately 7%. The sequenced material came from peripheral blood. The receptors shown here come from a woman aged 25 to 39 who had recovered from COVID-19. The CDR3 runs from the conserved cysteine through the conserved F or W. D genes are given only for firm matches. Size is omitted from some rows. Given values are once, few, many or a class for expanded clones.

D gene | J gene | clone size | V gene | CDR3 DNA | CDR3 protein
- | TRBJ2-7 | - | TRBV3-1/TRBV3-2 | TGTGCCAGCAGCTCCTTCTACGAGCAGTACTTC | CASSSFYEQYF
TRBD2 | TRBJ2-3 | - | TRBV2 | TGTGCCAGCAGCCTCGGGGGGACGATAGGGGATACGCAGTATTTT | CASSLGGTIGDTQYF
TRBD1 | TRBJ1-2 | once | TRBV12-3/TRBV12-4 | TGTGCCAGCAGCGCCGGGACAGGGAAAGGCTACACCTTC | CASSAGTGKGYTF
TRBD1 | TRBJ2-3 | - | TRBV5-4 | TGTGCCAGCAGCTTAAAGACAGGGGGCCAGGCAGATACGCAGTATTTT | CASSLKTGGQADTQYF
TRBD1 | TRBJ2-1 | few | TRBV6-2/TRBV6-3 | TGTGCCAGCAGTCCGTCCAGGACAGGGGGCTCATACAATGAGCAGTTCTTC | CASSPSRTGGSYNEQFF
- | TRBJ1-5 | - | TRBV30 | TGTGCCCTGGCCAGGGGCCATTATCAGCCCCAGCATTTT | CALARGHYQPQHF
- | TRBJ1-4 | once | TRBV4-2 | TGTGCCAGCAGCCAAGGGGGGGTCAAAACTAATGAAAAACTGTTTTTT | CASSQGGVKTNEKLFF
- | TRBJ1-6 | - | TRBV11-3 | TGTGCCAGCAGCCGCGGGAATTCACCCCTCCACTTT | CASSRGNSPLHF
- | TRBJ1-3 | - | TRBV4-3 | TGCGCCAGCAGCCAAGACCCCTCGGGGGGAGGAAACACCATATATTTT | CASSQDPSGGGNTIYF
TRBD1 | TRBJ2-5 | - | TRBV28 | TGTGCCAGCAGCTACCGACAGGGGGAGACCCAGTACTTC | CASSYRQGETQYF
- | TRBJ1-1 | - | TRBV6-2/TRBV6-3 | TGTGCCAGCAGTTACCAGGGTTCGCGGACTGAAGCTTTCTTT | CASSYQGSRTEAFF
TRBD2 | TRBJ2-7 | - | TRBV11-1 | TGTGCCAGCAGCCACGGACTAGCGGCATACGAGCAGTACTTC | CASSHGLAAYEQYF
- | TRBJ1-2 | few | TRBV5-6 | TGTGCCAGCAGCTTGGAAGGGGCTGGCGGCTACACCTTC | CASSLEGAGGYTF
TRBD1 | TRBJ1-4 | once | TRBV5-6 | TGTGCCAGCAGCTCCGGATGGGGGACAGGCGGGGAAAAACTGTTTTTT | CASSSGWGTGGEKLFF
TRBD1 | TRBJ1-1 | - | TRBV19 | TGTGCCAGTAGTATAGAGGGCAGGGGGTCCCCTGAAGCTTTCTTT | CASSIEGRGSPEAFF
- | TRBJ1-2 | - | TRBV5-4 | TGTGCCAGCACCAAGGACGGGAGCGACACCTTC | CASTKDGSDTF
- | TRBJ2-4 | - | TRBV28 | TGTGCCAGCAGTATCGGGGGACAGACCAAAAACATTCAGTACTTC | CASSIGGQTKNIQYF
- | TRBJ2-2 | - | TRBV18 | TGTGCCAGCTCACGAGGGTTGGACACCGGGGAGCTGTTTTTT | CASSRGLDTGELFF
TRBD2 | TRBJ2-7 | - | TRBV20-1 | TGCAGTGCTAGTACTAGCGGGGGACCCTACGAGCAGTACTTC | CSASTSGGPYEQYF
- | TRBJ2-5 | - | TRBV15 | TGTGCCACGAAACAGGGCTGGTGGGTAGAGACCCAGTACTTC | CATKQGWWVETQYF
- | TRBJ1-2 | - | TRBV30 | TGTGCCTGGAGTGTTCCGGACATCGGCTCTACTAACTATGGCTACACCTTC | CAWSVPDIGSTNYGYTF
- | TRBJ2-7 | - | TRBV5-4 | TGTGCCAGCAGCTTGAGCGGCCCCTACGAGCAGTACTTC | CASSLSGPYEQYF
- | TRBJ2-3 | - | TRBV7-2 | TGTGCCAGCAGCCCTCGGACACGGCAGTATTTT | CASSPRTRQYF
- | TRBJ2-1 | once | TRBV7-2 | TGTGCCAGCAGCTTGACTTCACCGGGGTTGGATGAGCAGTTCTTC | CASSLTSPGLDEQFF
TRBD1 | TRBJ1-2 | - | TRBV12-3/TRBV12-4 | TGTGCCAGCAGTAGGGACAGAGGTCCTCGCTACACCTTC | CASSRDRGPRYTF
- | TRBJ2-1 | - | TRBV4-1 | TGCGCCAGCAGCCAGCTCCGACAGGTCCCATACAATGAGCAGTTCTTC | CASSQLRQVPYNEQFF
TRBD1 | TRBJ2-1 | - | TRBV5-1 | TGCGCCAGCAGCGAGGGACAGGTCGGCAATGAGCAGTTCTTC | CASSEGQVGNEQFF
TRBD1 | TRBJ2-7 | - | TRBV5-4 | TGTGCCAGCGTCCCGGGACAGGGAGGCGAGCAGTACTTC | CASVPGQGGEQYF
- | TRBJ1-1 | - | TRBV28 | TGTGCCAGCAGTTTCGGGTCTGAAGCTTTCTTT | CASSFGSEAFF
TRBD1 | TRBJ1-1 | - | TRBV5-4 | TGTGCCAGCAGCTTGAGGGACAGGAACACTGAAGCTTTCTTT | CASSLRDRNTEAFF
- | TRBJ1-4 | - | TRBV4-1 | TGCGCCAGCAGCAGCTTAGGACTGACTAATGAAAAACTGTTTTTT | CASSSLGLTNEKLFF
TRBD1 | TRBJ2-7 | - | TRBV2 | TGTGCCAGCAGTCAACACAAGGGACAGGCATCCTACGAGCAGTACTTC | CASSQHKGQASYEQYF
TRBD1 | TRBJ1-2 | - | TRBV28 | TGTGCCAGCAGCCCGGGACAGGGCAACTATGGCTACACCTTC | CASSPGQGNYGYTF
- | TRBJ1-6 | - | TRBV3-1/TRBV3-2 | TGTGCCAGCAGCCAGGGACACTGGAATTCACCCCTCCACTTT | CASSQGHWNSPLHF
TRBD1 | TRBJ2-5 | - | TRBV5-6 | TGTGCCAGCAGCTTGATTTCGGACAGGGGAGGAGAGACCCAGTACTTC | CASSLISDRGGETQYF
TRBD1 | TRBJ2-3 | - | TRBV29-1 | TGCAGCGCGGGACAGGGCACAGATACGCAGTATTTT | CSAGQGTDTQYF
TRBD1 | TRBJ1-4 | - | TRBV27 | TGTGCCAGCAGTCCTATGACAGGGGGCGGTGAAAAACTGTTTTTT | CASSPMTGGGEKLFF
TRBD1 | TRBJ2-5 | - | TRBV6-1 | TGTGCCAGCAGTGAAGCGGGGGGACAGGGGCCCCAGTACTTC | CASSEAGGQGPQYF
TRBD1 | TRBJ1-1 | - | TRBV29-1 | TGCAGCGTCCAACAGGGGCCCACTGAAGCTTTCTTT | CSVQQGPTEAFF
- | TRBJ1-6 | - | TRBV4-1 | TGCGCCAGCAGCCAAGATGTGGCAAATTCACCCCTCCACTTT | CASSQDVANSPLHF
- | TRBJ2-2 | - | TRBV28 | TGTGCCAGCAAACTAAACACCGGGGAGCTGTTTTTT | CASKLNTGELFF
- | TRBJ1-1 | once | TRBV19 | TGTGCCAGTAGTACAAGTCAGATAGACATGAACACTGAAGCTTTCTTT | CASSTSQIDMNTEAFF
TRBD1 | TRBJ2-3 | once | TRBV28 | TGTGCCAGCAGTACCGACAGGGGGGCAGATACGCAGTATTTT | CASSTDRGADTQYF
- | TRBJ2-7 | - | TRBV5-6 | TGTGCCAGCAGCCTACATGGGAGTTACGAGCAGTACTTC | CASSLHGSYEQYF